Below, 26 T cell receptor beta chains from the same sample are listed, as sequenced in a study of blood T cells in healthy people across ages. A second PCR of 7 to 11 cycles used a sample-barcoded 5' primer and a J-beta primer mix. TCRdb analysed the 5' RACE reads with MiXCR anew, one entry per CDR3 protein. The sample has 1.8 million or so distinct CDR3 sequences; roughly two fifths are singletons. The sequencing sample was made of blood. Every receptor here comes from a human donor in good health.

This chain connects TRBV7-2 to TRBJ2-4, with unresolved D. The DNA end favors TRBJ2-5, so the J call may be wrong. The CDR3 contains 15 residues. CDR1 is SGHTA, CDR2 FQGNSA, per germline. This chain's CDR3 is CASSWQSHYKETQYF. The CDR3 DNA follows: TGTGCCAGCAGCTGGCAATCACACTATAAGGAGACCCAGTACTTC.

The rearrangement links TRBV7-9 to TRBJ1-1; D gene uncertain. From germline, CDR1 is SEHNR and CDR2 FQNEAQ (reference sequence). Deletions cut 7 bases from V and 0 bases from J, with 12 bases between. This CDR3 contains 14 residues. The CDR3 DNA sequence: TGTGCCAGCACCCTATCGGGGATGAACACTGAAGCTTTCTTT. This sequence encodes CASTLSGMNTEAFF.

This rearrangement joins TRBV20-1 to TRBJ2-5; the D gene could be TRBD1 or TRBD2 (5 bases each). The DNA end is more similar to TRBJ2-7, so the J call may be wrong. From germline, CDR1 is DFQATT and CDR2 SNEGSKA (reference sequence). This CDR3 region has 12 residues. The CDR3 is CSAAYGGYEQYF. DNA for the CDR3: TGCAGTGCGGCATATGGGGGTTACGAGCAGTACTTC.

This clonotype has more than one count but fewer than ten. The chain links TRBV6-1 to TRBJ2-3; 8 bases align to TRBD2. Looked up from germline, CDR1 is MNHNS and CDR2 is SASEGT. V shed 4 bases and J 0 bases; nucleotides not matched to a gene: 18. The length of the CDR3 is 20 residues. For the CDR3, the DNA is TGTGCCAGCAGTGGGGAAGCTGGGCTAGCGGGCGTCATTAGCACAGATACGCAGTATTTT. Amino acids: CASSGEAGLAGVISTDTQYF.

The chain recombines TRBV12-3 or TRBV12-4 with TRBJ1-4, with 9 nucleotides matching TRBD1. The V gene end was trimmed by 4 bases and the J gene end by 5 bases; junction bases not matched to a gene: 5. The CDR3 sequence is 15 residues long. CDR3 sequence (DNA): TGTGCCAGCAGTTGGAGTGGACAGGGGAATGAAAAACTGTTTTTT. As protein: CASSWSGQGNEKLFF.

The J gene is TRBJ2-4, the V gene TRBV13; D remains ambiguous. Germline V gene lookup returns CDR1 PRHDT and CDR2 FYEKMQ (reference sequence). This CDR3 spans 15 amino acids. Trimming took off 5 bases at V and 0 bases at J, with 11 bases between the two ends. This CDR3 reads CASSLTGIAKNIQYF. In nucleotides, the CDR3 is TGTGCCAGCAGCCTAACGGGTATAGCCAAAAACATTCAGTACTTC.

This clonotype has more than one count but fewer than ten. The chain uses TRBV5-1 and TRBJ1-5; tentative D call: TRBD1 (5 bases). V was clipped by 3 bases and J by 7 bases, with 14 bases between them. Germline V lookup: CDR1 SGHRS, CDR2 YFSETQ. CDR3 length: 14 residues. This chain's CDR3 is CASSSGTGEQPQHF. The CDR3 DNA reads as TGCGCCAGCAGCTCCGGGACTGGGGAACAGCCCCAGCATTTT. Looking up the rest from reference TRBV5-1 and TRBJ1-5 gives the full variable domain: KAGVTQTPRYLIKTRGQQVTLSCSPISGHRSVSWYQQTPGQGLQFLFEYFSETQRNKGNFPGRFSGRQFSNSRSEMNVSTLELGDSALYLCASSSGTGEQPQHFGDGTRLSIL.

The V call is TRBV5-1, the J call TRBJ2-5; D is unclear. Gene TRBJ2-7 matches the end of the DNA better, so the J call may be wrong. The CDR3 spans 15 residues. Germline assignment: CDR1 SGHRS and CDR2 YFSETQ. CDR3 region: CASSPDPRRVYEQYF. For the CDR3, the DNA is TGCGCCAGCAGCCCTGACCCCCGAAGAGTTTACGAGCAGTACTTC.

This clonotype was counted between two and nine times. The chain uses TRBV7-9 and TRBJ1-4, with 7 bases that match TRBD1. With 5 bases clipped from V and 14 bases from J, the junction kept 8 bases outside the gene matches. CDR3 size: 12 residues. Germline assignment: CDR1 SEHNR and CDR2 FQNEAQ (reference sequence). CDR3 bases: TGTGCCAGCAGCCTCTTTGGACAGGCTCTGTTTTTT. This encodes CASSLFGQALFF.

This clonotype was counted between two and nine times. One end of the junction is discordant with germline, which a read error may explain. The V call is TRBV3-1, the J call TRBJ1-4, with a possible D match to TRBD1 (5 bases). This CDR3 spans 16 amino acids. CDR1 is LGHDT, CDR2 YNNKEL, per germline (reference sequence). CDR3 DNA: TGTGCCAGCAGCCCTTCTTCAGGGACCACTAATGCAAAACTGTTTTTT. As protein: CASSPSSGTTNAKLFF.

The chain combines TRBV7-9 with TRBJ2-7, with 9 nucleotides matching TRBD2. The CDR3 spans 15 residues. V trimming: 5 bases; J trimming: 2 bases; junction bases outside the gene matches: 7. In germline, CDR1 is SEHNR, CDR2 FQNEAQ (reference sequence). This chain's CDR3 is CASSDLSGGTYEQYF. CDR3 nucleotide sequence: TGTGCCAGCAGCGACCTTAGCGGGGGTACCTACGAGCAGTACTTC.

The CDR3 reads CAIWARNEQFF. The CDR3 nucleotides are TGTGCCATCTGGGCCCGCAATGAGCAGTTCTTC. J is TRBJ2-1 and V is TRBV12-3 or TRBV12-4, with unresolved D. V shed 10 bases and J shed 6 bases, with 10 bases lying between them. The CDR3 has 11 residues.

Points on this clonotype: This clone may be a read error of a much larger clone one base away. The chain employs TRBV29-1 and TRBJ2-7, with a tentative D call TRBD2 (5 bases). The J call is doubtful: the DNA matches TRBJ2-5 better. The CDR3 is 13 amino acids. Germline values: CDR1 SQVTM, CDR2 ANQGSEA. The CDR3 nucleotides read TGCAGCGGAAGTACCGGGATCAGGGAGACCCAGTACTTC. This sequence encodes CSGSTGIRETQYF.

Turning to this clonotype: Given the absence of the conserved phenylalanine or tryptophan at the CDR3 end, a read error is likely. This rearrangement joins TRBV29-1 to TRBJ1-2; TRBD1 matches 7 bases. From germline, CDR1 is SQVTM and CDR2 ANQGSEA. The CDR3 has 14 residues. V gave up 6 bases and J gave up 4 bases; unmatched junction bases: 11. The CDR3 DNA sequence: TGCAGCGTCGAACCGGGACAGCACTCCTATGGCTACACCCTC. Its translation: CSVEPGQHSYGYTL.

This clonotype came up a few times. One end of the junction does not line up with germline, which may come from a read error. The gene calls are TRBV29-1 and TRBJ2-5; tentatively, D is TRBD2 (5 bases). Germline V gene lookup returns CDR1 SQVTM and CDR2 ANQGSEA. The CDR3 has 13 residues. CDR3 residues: CSVGPLAQGTQYF. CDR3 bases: TGCAGCGTCGGGCCCCTAGCCCAAGGGACCCAGTACTTC. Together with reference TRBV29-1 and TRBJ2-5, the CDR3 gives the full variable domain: SAVISQKPSRDICQRGTSLTIQCQVDSQVTMMFWYRQQPGQSLTLIATANQGSEATYESGFVIDKFPISRPNLTFSTLTVSNMSPEDSSIYLCSVGPLAQGTQYFGPGTRLLVL.

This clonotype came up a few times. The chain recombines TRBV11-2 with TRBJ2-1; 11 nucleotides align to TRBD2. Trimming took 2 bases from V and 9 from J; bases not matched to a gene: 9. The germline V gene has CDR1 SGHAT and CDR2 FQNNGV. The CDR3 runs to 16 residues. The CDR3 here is CASSLPTSGGSGEQFF. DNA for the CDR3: TGTGCCAGCAGCTTACCTACTAGCGGGGGATCGGGTGAGCAGTTCTTC.

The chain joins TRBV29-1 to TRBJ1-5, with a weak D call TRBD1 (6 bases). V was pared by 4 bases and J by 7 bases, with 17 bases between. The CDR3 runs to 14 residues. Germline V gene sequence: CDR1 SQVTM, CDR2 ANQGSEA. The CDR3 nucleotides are TGCAGCGTTGTTACCGGGGGCGCGGGGCAGCCCCAGCATTTT. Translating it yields CSVVTGGAGQPQHF.

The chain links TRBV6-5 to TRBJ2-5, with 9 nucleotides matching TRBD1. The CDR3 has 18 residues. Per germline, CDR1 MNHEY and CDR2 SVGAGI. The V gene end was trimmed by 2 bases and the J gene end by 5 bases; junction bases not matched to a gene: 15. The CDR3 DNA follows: TGTGCCAGCAGTTACGTAATGGGACAGGGATCGGTCCGGGAGACCCAGTACTTC. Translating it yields CASSYVMGQGSVRETQYF.

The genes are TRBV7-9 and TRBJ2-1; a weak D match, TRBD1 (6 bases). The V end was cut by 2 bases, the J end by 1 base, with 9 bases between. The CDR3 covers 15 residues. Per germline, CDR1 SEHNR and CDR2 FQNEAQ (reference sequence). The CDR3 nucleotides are TGTGCCAGCAGCTTATGGGGGCCTTCCTACAATGAGCAGTTCTTC. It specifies CASSLWGPSYNEQFF.

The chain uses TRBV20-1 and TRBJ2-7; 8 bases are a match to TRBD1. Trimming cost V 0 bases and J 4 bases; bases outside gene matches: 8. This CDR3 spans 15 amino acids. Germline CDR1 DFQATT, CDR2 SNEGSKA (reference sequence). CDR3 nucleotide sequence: TGCAGTGCTAGAGATCCCGGTCAGGGGGCGTACGAGCAGTACTTC. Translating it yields CSARDPGQGAYEQYF.

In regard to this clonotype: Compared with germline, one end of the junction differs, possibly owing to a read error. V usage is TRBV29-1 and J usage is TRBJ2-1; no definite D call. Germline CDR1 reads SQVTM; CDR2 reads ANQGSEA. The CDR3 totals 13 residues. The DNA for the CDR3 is TGCAGCGTTGATAGGACGGCCTACAATGAGCAGGTCTTC. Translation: CSVDRTAYNEQVF.

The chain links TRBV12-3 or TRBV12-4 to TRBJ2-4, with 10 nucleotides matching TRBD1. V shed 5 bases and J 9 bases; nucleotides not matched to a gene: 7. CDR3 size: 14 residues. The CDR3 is CASSPRTGGTIQYF. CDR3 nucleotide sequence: TGTGCCAGCAGTCCGAGGACAGGGGGGACCATTCAGTACTTC.

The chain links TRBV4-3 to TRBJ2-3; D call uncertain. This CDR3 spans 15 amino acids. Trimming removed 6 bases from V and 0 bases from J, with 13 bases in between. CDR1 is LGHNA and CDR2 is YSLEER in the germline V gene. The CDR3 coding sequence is TGCGCCAGCAGTCCCGACACAGAGAGCACAGATACGCAGTATTTT. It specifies CASSPDTESTDTQYF.

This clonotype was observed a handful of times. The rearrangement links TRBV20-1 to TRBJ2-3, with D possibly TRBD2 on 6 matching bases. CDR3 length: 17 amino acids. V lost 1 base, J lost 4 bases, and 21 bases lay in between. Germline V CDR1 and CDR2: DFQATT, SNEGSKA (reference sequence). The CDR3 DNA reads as TGCAGTGCTAGAGTACCCCGACTAGACGGTTGGGCAGATACGCAGTATTTT. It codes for CSARVPRLDGWADTQYF.

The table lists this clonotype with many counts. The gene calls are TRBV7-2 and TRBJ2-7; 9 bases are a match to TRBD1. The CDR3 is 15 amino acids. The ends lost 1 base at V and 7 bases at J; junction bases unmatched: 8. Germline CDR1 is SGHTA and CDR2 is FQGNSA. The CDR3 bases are TGTGCCAGCAGCTTAGGAGGGACAGGGAATCAGGAGCAGTACTTC. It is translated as CASSLGGTGNQEQYF.

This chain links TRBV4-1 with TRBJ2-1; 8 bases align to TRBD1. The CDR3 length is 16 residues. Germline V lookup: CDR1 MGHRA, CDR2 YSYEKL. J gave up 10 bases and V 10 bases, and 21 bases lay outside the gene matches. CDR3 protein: CATRLEPGQEGKEQFF. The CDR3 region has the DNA TGCGCCACCCGGCTCGAGCCGGGACAGGAGGGCAAAGAGCAGTTCTTC.